This T cell receptor beta chain was obtained from a study of blood T cell repertoires in COVID-19. The germline CDR1 and CDR2 sequences are KGHSH and LQKENI. V was shortened by 2 bases and J by 4 bases, with 14 bases between the two germline ends. The CDR3 has 15 amino acids. Measured with immunoSEQ multiplex PCR; TCRdb has only the in-frame clones, and not every one. The sample consists of around 250,000 clones, approximately 80% of them appearing once. This chain uses TRBV18 with TRBJ1-2; D is unclear. The sample was peripheral blood. The receptor comes from a woman younger than 30 with acute or convalescent COVID-19. Written as DNA, the CDR3 is TGTGCCAGCTCACCATTGTCAGACAATTTCTATGGCTACACCTTC. Protein: CASSPLSDNFYGYTF.